This T cell receptor (beta chain) emerged from a study of metastatic and nonmetastatic thyroid tumors. Germline CDR1 reads SNHLY; CDR2 reads FYNNEI. The V gene lost 4 bases and the J gene lost 9 bases, with 7 bases spanning the gap. This CDR3 is 11 amino acids long. TCRdb reprocessed the PCR reads using MiXCR. The profile shows some 52,000 clones, approximately 15% of them singletons. Every patient underwent thyroid surgery untreated. This clone was detected a few times. The V and J genes are TRBV2 and TRBJ2-1; D ambiguous. Sequenced input: blood. The receptor comes from a female donor with papillary thyroid cancer or a benign thyroid nodule (not recorded which). Some clones in this sample may be carry-over from other donors' samples. CDR3 protein: CASSVVPEQFF. CDR3 DNA: TGTGCCAGCAGTGTTGTTCCTGAGCAGTTCTTC.